This is a list of T cell receptor beta chains from one sample in a study of OX40 agonist ivuxolimab in advanced cancers. Measured with immunoSEQ multiplex PCR; TCRdb has only the in-frame clones, and not every one. Among approximately 67,000 clones listed, 85% to 95% were seen once. The sequencing here drew on CD4+ or CD8+ T cells sorted from blood, taken in a trial of the OX40 agonist ivuxolimab. The receptor source for this set is an adult with an advanced solid tumor such as melanoma, head and neck, liver or kidney cancer. Both conserved end residues are part of each CDR3. Fields, in order: V gene, D gene, clone size, CDR3 length, J gene, CDR3 DNA, CDR3 protein. The D gene is left open where the match is weak. Size tells how often a clone was seen (once, few, many) or the class of an expanded clone, and some rows leave it out.

v_gene: TRBV6-5
d_gene: TRBD1
abundance: -
len: 16
j_gene: TRBJ2-5
CDR3nt: TGTGCCAGCAGTTACTCTTTGACAGGGGAGTATGAGACCCAGTACTTC
CDR3aa: CASSYSLTGEYETQYF

v_gene: TRBV2
d_gene: -
abundance: -
len: 13
j_gene: TRBJ2-3
CDR3nt: TGTGCCAGCAGCAAGCCGGCGGGAGATACGCAGTATTTT
CDR3aa: CASSKPAGDTQYF

v_gene: TRBV2
d_gene: -
abundance: -
len: 12
j_gene: TRBJ2-1
CDR3nt: TGTGCCAGCAGTGAAGGGGGCGGGGAGCAGTTCTTC
CDR3aa: CASSEGGGEQFF

v_gene: TRBV27
d_gene: -
abundance: -
len: 13
j_gene: TRBJ2-7
CDR3nt: TGTGCCAGCAGTCCCTACTGGTCCTACGAGCAGTACTTC
CDR3aa: CASSPYWSYEQYF

v_gene: TRBV28
d_gene: TRBD1
abundance: -
len: 19
j_gene: TRBJ1-5
CDR3nt: TGTGCCAGCAGTTTTCCCGGGACAGGGGCCGCAATTGGCAATCAGCCCCAGCATTTT
CDR3aa: CASSFPGTGAAIGNQPQHF

v_gene: TRBV4-2
d_gene: -
abundance: -
len: 13
j_gene: TRBJ2-3
CDR3nt: TGTGCCAGCAGATTGGAGGGATCAGATACGCAGTATTTT
CDR3aa: CASRLEGSDTQYF

v_gene: TRBV4-3
d_gene: -
abundance: -
len: 20
j_gene: TRBJ2-2
CDR3nt: TGCGCCAGCAGCCTCTACCACGCGGGGGCGAATCCCTTGGACACCGGGGAGCTGTTTTTT
CDR3aa: CASSLYHAGANPLDTGELFF

v_gene: TRBV5-6
d_gene: TRBD1
abundance: once
len: 14
j_gene: TRBJ1-4
CDR3nt: TGTGCCAGCAGTTTTGGGACAGGGAATGAAAAACTGTTTTTT
CDR3aa: CASSFGTGNEKLFF

v_gene: TRBV4-1
d_gene: TRBD1
abundance: -
len: 16
j_gene: TRBJ2-2
CDR3nt: TGCGCCAGCAGCCACTCAGGGGGTACGAACACCGGGGAGCTGTTTTTT
CDR3aa: CASSHSGGTNTGELFF

v_gene: TRBV30
d_gene: -
abundance: -
len: 13
j_gene: TRBJ1-5
CDR3nt: TGTGCCTGGAGTGAGCAGGACCATCAGCCCCAGCATTTT
CDR3aa: CAWSEQDHQPQHF

v_gene: TRBV6-5
d_gene: -
abundance: -
len: 14
j_gene: TRBJ1-5
CDR3nt: TGTGCCAGCAGTTACATATTGGGGGGAACCCCCCAGCATTTT
CDR3aa: CASSYILGGTPQHF

v_gene: TRBV11-2
d_gene: -
abundance: -
len: 14
j_gene: TRBJ1-5
CDR3nt: TGTGCCAGCAGCCTTTTCGGGCCCAATCAGCCCCAGCATTTT
CDR3aa: CASSLFGPNQPQHF

v_gene: TRBV7-6
d_gene: -
abundance: -
len: 15
j_gene: TRBJ2-3
CDR3nt: TGTGCCAGCAGCCACGAATGGGGGAGCACAGATACGCAGTATTTT
CDR3aa: CASSHEWGSTDTQYF

v_gene: TRBV2
d_gene: -
abundance: -
len: 15
j_gene: TRBJ1-5
CDR3nt: TGTGCCAGCAGTGAAGCAGGTTATAGCAATCAGCCCCAGCATTTT
CDR3aa: CASSEAGYSNQPQHF

v_gene: TRBV7-9
d_gene: -
abundance: -
len: 16
j_gene: TRBJ1-3
CDR3nt: TGTGCCAGCAGCTCTCTCGACACCAGCTCTGGAAACACCATATATTTT
CDR3aa: CASSSLDTSSGNTIYF

v_gene: TRBV5-5
d_gene: TRBD2
abundance: few
len: 16
j_gene: TRBJ2-3
CDR3nt: TGTGCCAGCAGCCCCGCAAGCGGGGGGGCGAAAGATACGCAGTATTTT
CDR3aa: CASSPASGGAKDTQYF

v_gene: TRBV6-6
d_gene: TRBD1
abundance: few
len: 16
j_gene: TRBJ1-5
CDR3nt: TGTGCCAGCAAGGGACAGGGTGAAGGTAGCAATCAGCCCCAGCATTTT
CDR3aa: CASKGQGEGSNQPQHF

v_gene: TRBV27
d_gene: -
abundance: few
len: 13
j_gene: TRBJ1-1
CDR3nt: TGTGCCAGCAGCTATACAGCGAACACTGAAGCTTTCTTT
CDR3aa: CASSYTANTEAFF

v_gene: TRBV6-5
d_gene: TRBD1
abundance: -
len: 14
j_gene: TRBJ2-1
CDR3nt: TGTGCCAGCAGTTACGGGACAGTCTACAATGAGCAGTTCTTC
CDR3aa: CASSYGTVYNEQFF

v_gene: TRBV5-4
d_gene: -
abundance: -
len: 16
j_gene: TRBJ1-1
CDR3nt: TGTGCCAGCAGCTTGGCCGAGAAGGGGGGGACCACTGAAGCTTTCTTT
CDR3aa: CASSLAEKGGTTEAFF

v_gene: TRBV27
d_gene: TRBD1
abundance: -
len: 13
j_gene: TRBJ2-7
CDR3nt: TGTGCCAGCAGTTTTGGACAGGGCAACGAGCAGTACTTC
CDR3aa: CASSFGQGNEQYF

v_gene: TRBV21-1
d_gene: -
abundance: -
len: 15
j_gene: TRBJ2-5
CDR3nt: TGTGCCAGCAGCAAAGTGCTAGCGGGAGAAGAGACCCAGTACTTC
CDR3aa: CASSKVLAGEETQYF

v_gene: TRBV4-3
d_gene: -
abundance: -
len: 16
j_gene: TRBJ2-7
CDR3nt: TGCGCCAGCAGCCAAGAAAGGACCGCCCTATCACTCGAGCAGTACTTC
CDR3aa: CASSQERTALSLEQYF

v_gene: TRBV19
d_gene: TRBD1
abundance: once
len: 13
j_gene: TRBJ1-4
CDR3nt: TGTGCCAGTAGTACGACAGGGGACGAAAAACTGTTTTTT
CDR3aa: CASSTTGDEKLFF

v_gene: TRBV6-5
d_gene: -
abundance: once
len: 15
j_gene: TRBJ1-2
CDR3nt: TGTGCCAGCGGGGGCGAAGGGGTAGGGGTCCATGGCTACACCTTC
CDR3aa: CASGGEGVGVHGYTF

v_gene: TRBV11-2
d_gene: -
abundance: -
len: 14
j_gene: TRBJ2-7
CDR3nt: TGTGCCAGCAGCCAACAGGGTTCGATTAACGAGCAGTACTTC
CDR3aa: CASSQQGSINEQYF

v_gene: TRBV15
d_gene: -
abundance: -
len: 14
j_gene: TRBJ2-5
CDR3nt: TGTGCCACCAGCAGAGACAGTCAATGGGAGACCCAGTACTTC
CDR3aa: CATSRDSQWETQYF

v_gene: TRBV6-5
d_gene: TRBD2
abundance: -
len: 14
j_gene: TRBJ2-5
CDR3nt: TGTGCCAGCAGTTACTTGACCGTGGCGGGGGACCAGTACTTC
CDR3aa: CASSYLTVAGDQYF